The T cell receptor (beta chain) under discussion was sequenced for a study of cytomegalovirus exposure and HLA in healthy donors. Overall study results and limits: Another analysis was done later, and it associated around 16,000 TCR beta sequences with HLA alleles at 0.05 false discovery rate.

The length of the CDR3 is 15 residues. J lost 0 bases, V lost 5 bases, and 3 bases had no gene match. CDR1 and CDR2 from the germline V gene are LNHDA and SQIVND (reference sequence). Both 60 Vbeta primers and 13 Jbeta primers went into the PCR. Sequencing used immunoSEQ multiplex PCR; TCRdb keeps in-frame clones, though not all of them. This table has over 150,000 clones, approximately 78% appearing once. With regard to this clone: The target antigen is unknown.

The TCR comes from a girl aged 2 to 10 in good health and CMV-seropositive. The V gene is TRBV19, the J gene TRBJ2-7; 11 positions agree with TRBD2. The sequencing sample was made of PBMCs. The CDR3 DNA reads TGTGCCAGTAGTGTTACTAGCGGGAGCTCCTACGAGCAGTACTTC. Translating gives CASSVTSGSSYEQYF.